This T cell receptor beta chain stems from a study of response to subunit inactivated influenza vaccine. TCRdb re-analysed the RT-PCR reads in MiXCR, keeping a single row per CDR3 protein. The sample comprises fewer than 800,000 distinct CDR3 sequences, approximately 14% of which are singletons, and 11% rests with the top ten. General observations from the study: Each seasonal influenza vaccination, the authors suggested, recruits few new T cells.

This clonotype has just a few counts. Its antigen remains unidentified. The sequencing here drew on PBMCs from blood, taken about 13 days after vaccination. This sequence was found in a man in his fifties or sixties who received an inactivated influenza vaccine.

The CDR3 nucleotides read TGTGCCAGCAGCTCCTTGGAGCTAGCGGGATTTGGCGAGCAGTACTTC. Translating it yields CASSSLELAGFGEQYF. The gene calls are TRBV7-9 and TRBJ2-7; 9 bases align to TRBD2. CDR1 and CDR2 from the germline V gene are SEHNR and FQNEAQ (reference sequence). The CDR3 has 16 residues. After removal of 4 bases from V and 6 bases from J, the junction contained 13 bases not matched to a gene.